This TCR beta chain was recovered during a study of a mutant IDH1 vaccine in newly diagnosed glioma. Produced via immunoSEQ multiplex PCR; TCRdb's table is partial and in-frame only. The data show 50,000 to 70,000 clones, with 60% to 75% seen just once and 4.5% to 5% held by the top ten. The CDR3 loop spans 16 amino acids. V lost 0 bases and J 2 bases, leaving 11 bases between the germline ends. Germline loops: CDR1 MGHRA, CDR2 YSYEKL. Points on this clone: Its specificity is not known.

The time point here: week 35, safety follow-up. A single vaccine dose contained 300 ug of mutant IDH1 20-mer peptide, and topical imiquimod was used with it. The chain has TRBV4-1 and TRBJ1-3; D unresolved. The clonotype was recovered from a man in his fifties or sixties with glioma. Sequencing was performed on PBMCs, taken from a glioma patient whose treatment included an IDH1 peptide vaccine. The CDR3 DNA reads as TGCGCCAGCAGCCAAGATCTAGGCTCGACTGGAAACACCATATATTTT. Amino acids: CASSQDLGSTGNTIYF.